The rows below give T cell receptor beta chains drawn from one sample of a study of blood T cell repertoires in COVID-19. Data came from immunoSEQ multiplex PCR; TCRdb stores just in-frame clones and leaves some out. The data contain about 160,000 clones, approximately 81% of them singletons. Source material: peripheral blood. The receptors were sampled from a man aged 40-49 years with acute or convalescent COVID-19. Both conserved end residues are part of each CDR3. A D gene is named only where the DNA matches it firmly. A clone size is listed for some rows: how often the clone was seen (once, few, many), or a class if it is expanded.

j_call clone_size d_call v_call cdr3_nt cdr3_aa
TRBJ1-2 NA NA TRBV19 TGTGCCAGTACCCAAGGCCTGACAGGCTCCTATGGCTACACCTTC CASTQGLTGSYGYTF
TRBJ1-4 NA NA TRBV5-1 TGCGCCAGCAGCTGGGGGGTGGGGCAGCACGCAACTAATGAAAAACTGTTTTTT CASSWGVGQHATNEKLFF
TRBJ1-1 NA NA TRBV4-1 TGCGCCAGCGTAGGAGGGGCTTTCTTT CASVGGAFF
TRBJ1-2 few NA TRBV6-6 TGTGCCAGCAGTTACTCGGGCACTAACTATGGCTACACCTTC CASSYSGTNYGYTF
TRBJ1-1 NA TRBD1 TRBV29-1 TGCAGCGTTGAGTCTCGGACAGGCGGAACTGAAGCTTTCTTT CSVESRTGGTEAFF
TRBJ1-2 NA NA TRBV28 TGTGCCAGCAGCTCGACAGGACGCAACGGTGGCTACACCTTC CASSSTGRNGGYTF
TRBJ1-5 NA NA TRBV6-2/TRBV6-3 TGTGCCAGCAGTTCATTAATCTTTAGCATCTCGTACGATCAGCCCCAGCATTTT CASSSLIFSISYDQPQHF
TRBJ2-1 NA TRBD2 TRBV7-2 TGTGCCAGCAGCCCCGCTAGCGGACACTACAATGAGCAGTTCTTC CASSPASGHYNEQFF
TRBJ1-3 NA NA TRBV9 TGTGCCAGCAGCCCGAGGAGGGGCTCTGGAAACACCATATATTTT CASSPRRGSGNTIYF
TRBJ2-7 few TRBD1 TRBV19 TGTGCCAGTAGTATAGAGGGGACAGGCGCTCACTACGAGCAGTACTTC CASSIEGTGAHYEQYF
TRBJ2-3 NA TRBD2 TRBV6-5 TGTGCCAGCAGTTTACTAGCGGGGGGGTGGGAGAATACGCAGTATTTT CASSLLAGGWENTQYF
TRBJ2-7 NA TRBD1 TRBV5-4 TGTGCAAAATTAACAGGGGACACCTCCTACGAGCAGTACTTC CAKLTGDTSYEQYF
TRBJ2-3 once NA TRBV7-2 TGTGCCAGCAGCTTAGGGCGGGGAAGCACAGATACGCAGTATTTT CASSLGRGSTDTQYF
TRBJ1-6 NA TRBD1 TRBV5-6 TGTGCCAGCAGTCACGGGACAGTCGATAATTCACCCCTCCACTTT CASSHGTVDNSPLHF
TRBJ2-7 NA NA TRBV29-1 TGCAGCGTTGTTGGGGGCAGGGAGTCCTACGAGCAGTACTTC CSVVGGRESYEQYF
TRBJ2-1 NA TRBD2 TRBV28 TGTGCCAGCAGTATTACTAGCGGAGTACACAATGAGCAGTTCTTC CASSITSGVHNEQFF
TRBJ2-7 NA TRBD2 TRBV28 TGTGCCAGTCAACTAGCGGGGGTTTCCTACGAGCAGTACTTC CASQLAGVSYEQYF